The 27 T cell receptor beta chains below come from one sample, sequenced in a study of T-cell memory formation after mild COVID-19. TCRdb reanalysed the 5' RACE reads using MiXCR and keeps one entry per CDR3 protein. The data hold 150,000 to 200,000 distinct CDR3 sequences, with 13% to 15% observed a single time. The sequencing sample was made of PBMCs or a T cell subset sorted from them (not recorded which). These receptors were taken from an adult woman who had mild COVID-19 (a few samples of this study predate the infection). Cell type and time point are not known.

The gene calls are TRBV4-1 and TRBJ2-7; no reliable D call. CDR3 length equals 13 residues. Germline V gene sequence: CDR1 MGHRA, CDR2 YSYEKL. V dropped 6 bases and J dropped 8 bases, with 17 bases sitting between them. The CDR3 sequence: CASSSVNYDKQYF. CDR3 DNA: TGCGCCAGCAGTTCTGTAAACTACGACAAGCAGTACTTC.

The J gene is TRBJ2-1, the V gene TRBV24-1, with 13 bases fitting TRBD2. Trimming took 0 bases from V and 7 from J; bases not matched to a gene: 5. The CDR3 extends over 17 amino acids. Germline CDR1 and CDR2: KGHDR and SFDVKD. Here the CDR3 reads CATSDLGLAGAWNEQFF. The CDR3 bases are TGTGCCACCAGTGATTTGGGACTAGCGGGGGCCTGGAATGAGCAGTTCTTC.

This rearrangement joins TRBV9 to TRBJ2-2; TRBD2 matches 7 bases. Germline V CDR1 and CDR2: SGDLS, YYNGEE. The CDR3 runs to 16 residues. After removal of 7 bases from V and 7 bases from J, the junction contained 16 bases not matched to a gene. The CDR3 nucleotides are TGTGCCAGCGGCCCGGGGGGAGGGCCTATCGGCGGGGAGCTGTTTTTT. This gives the protein CASGPGGGPIGGELFF.

This clonotype was counted a few times. The chain couples TRBV4-2 to TRBJ1-5, with TRBD1 as a possible D gene (5 bases). The CDR3 consists of 19 residues. Germline V gives CDR1 LGHNA, CDR2 YNFKEQ. V was trimmed by 0 bases and J by 9 bases, leaving 27 bases between them. CDR3 protein: CASSQDYLIAGPRIRPQHF. Here the CDR3 DNA reads TGTGCCAGCAGCCAAGATTATTTGATAGCGGGACCCCGGATCAGGCCCCAGCATTTT.

This clonotype was detected ten times or more. The rearrangement links TRBV28 to TRBJ2-1; TRBD1 agrees at 9 bases. Germline CDR1 MDHEN, CDR2 SYDVKM. V shed 6 bases and J 10 bases; nucleotides not matched to a gene: 10. The CDR3 totals 14 residues. CDR3 residues: CASSPGTGFFEQFF. The CDR3 nucleotides are TGTGCCAGCAGCCCCGGGACAGGGTTTTTCGAGCAGTTCTTC.

This chain joins TRBV7-9 and TRBJ2-7, with D maybe TRBD1 (7 bases). Trimming cost V 1 base and J 2 bases, with 15 bases left between them. The CDR3 consists of 16 residues. Looked up from germline, CDR1 is SEHNR and CDR2 is FQNEAQ (reference sequence). CDR3: CASSLGAGQNTYEQYF. The CDR3 nucleotides are TGTGCCAGCAGCTTAGGGGCGGGACAGAATACCTACGAGCAGTACTTC.

The table lists this clonotype with a few counts. The chain joins TRBV20-1 to TRBJ2-7; 10 positions match TRBD1. Per the germline V gene, CDR1 is DFQATT and CDR2 is SNEGSKA (reference sequence). The CDR3 totals 15 residues. Trimming at V came to 6 bases and at J to 2 bases, leaving 10 bases not matched to a gene. CDR3 loop: CSAATTGTGAYEQYF. DNA of the CDR3: TGCAGTGCGGCCACAACCGGGACAGGGGCCTACGAGCAGTACTTC.

The chain uses TRBV20-1 and TRBJ1-2; D uncertain. Germline CDR1 and CDR2: DFQATT and SNEGSKA (reference sequence). The length of the CDR3 is 13 residues. Trimming removed 5 bases at V and 0 bases at J, with 10 bases between. CDR3 in DNA: TGCAGTGCTGACCGGACCCCTAACTATGGCTACACCTTC. Amino acids: CSADRTPNYGYTF.

This clonotype was counted between two and nine times. The J gene is TRBJ2-4, the V gene TRBV5-4, with 7 nucleotides matching TRBD2. V was pared by 4 bases and J by 0 bases, with 7 bases of the junction left unmatched. The CDR3 has 16 residues. Germline V lookup: CDR1 SGHNT, CDR2 YYREEE (reference sequence). This CDR3 is CASSTGTILAKNIQYF. The CDR3 DNA is TGTGCCAGCAGCACCGGGACTATTTTAGCCAAAAACATTCAGTACTTC.

This clonotype was seen only a few times. The chain employs TRBV5-1 and TRBJ1-1; no definite D call. The germline CDR1 and CDR2 sequences are SGHRS and YFSETQ. The CDR3 consists of 11 residues. V lost 5 bases and J lost 8, with 10 bases in between. The CDR3 spells CASRRETEAFF. The CDR3 DNA follows: TGCGCCAGCAGAAGAGAAACGGAAGCTTTCTTT.

This chain links TRBV14 with TRBJ2-7; D perhaps matches TRBD1 (5 bases). CDR1 is SGHDN, CDR2 FVKESK, per germline. With 0 bases removed from V and 4 bases from J, the gap between germline ends came to 16 bases. The length of the CDR3 is 16 residues. The CDR3 loop reads CASSQDFRTRPYEQYF. The CDR3 DNA sequence: TGTGCCAGCAGCCAAGATTTCCGGACAAGGCCTTACGAGCAGTACTTC. Supplemented by reference TRBV14 and TRBJ2-7, the full variable domain reads EAGVTQFPSHSVIEKGQTVTLRCDPISGHDNLYWYRRVMGKEIKFLLHFVKESKQDESGMPNNRFLAERTGGTYSTLKVQPAELEDSGVYFCASSQDFRTRPYEQYFGPGTRLTVT.

The rearrangement joins TRBV29-1 to TRBJ2-7, with 7 bases fitting TRBD1. CDR3 length: 16 residues. The trim removed 1 base at V and 2 bases at J, leaving 11 bases unmatched. Germline V gene data show CDR1 as SQVTM and CDR2 as ANQGSEA. The CDR3 coding sequence is TGCAGCGTTGAAGGGGTACCGGGACAGAGGACCTACGAGCAGTACTTC. It codes for CSVEGVPGQRTYEQYF.

This clonotype was detected ten times or more. CDR3 loop: CASSYDGQNYNEQFF. DNA for the CDR3: TGTGCCAGCAGCTATGATGGACAGAACTACAATGAGCAGTTCTTC. This sequence joins TRBV7-3 and TRBJ2-1, with D possibly TRBD1 on 6 matching bases. Trimming left V 4 bases short and J 3 bases short, with 13 bases between. CDR3 length: 15 residues. Per the germline V gene, CDR1 is SGHTA and CDR2 is FQGTGA.

The chain is built from TRBV7-2 and TRBJ1-2; the D gene is possibly TRBD1 (6 bases). There are 13 residues in the CDR3. Germline loops: CDR1 SGHTA, CDR2 FQGNSA. Between the trimmed V and J ends, which lost 5 bases and 4 bases, there was a span of 11 bases. The CDR3 DNA sequence: TGTGCCAGCAGCGCAGGGGTTGCCTATGGCTACACCTTC. It specifies CASSAGVAYGYTF.

This clonotype appeared a few times. The J gene is TRBJ1-1, the V gene TRBV19; D call uncertain. CDR1 is LNHDA, CDR2 SQIVND, per germline (reference sequence). Trimming left V 5 bases short and J 7 bases short, with 14 bases between. CDR3 length: 13 residues. In nucleotides, the CDR3 is TGTGCCAGTAGTCTACCACCCGCGGGTGAAGCTTTCTTT. It specifies CASSLPPAGEAFF.

This clonotype was observed a handful of times. This CDR3 reads CASSQGGTEAFF. As DNA, the CDR3 is TGTGCCAGCAGCCAAGGGGGGACTGAAGCTTTCTTT. This chain links TRBV3-1 with TRBJ1-1; possible D gene TRBD1, 5 bases. Germline V CDR1 and CDR2: LGHDT, YNNKEL (reference sequence). The ends were cut back, 1 base at V and 5 bases at J, with 5 bases in the middle. The CDR3 has 12 amino acids. Looking up the rest from reference TRBV3-1 and TRBJ1-1 gives the full variable domain: DTAVSQTPKYLVTQMGNDKSIKCEQNLGHDTMYWYKQDSKKFLKIMFSYNNKELIINETVPNRFSPKSPDKAHLNLHINSLELGDSAVYFCASSQGGTEAFFGQGTRLTVV.

This clonotype was counted a few times. This chain joins TRBV18 and TRBJ2-3; 10 positions match TRBD1. CDR3 length equals 17 residues. The V gene's germline CDR1 is KGHSH and CDR2 LQKENI. Germline trimming cut 3 bases from V and 4 bases from J; bases unmatched to any gene: 10. DNA for the CDR3: TGTGCCAGCTCACCGCGTGACAGGGGGCGCCGGGCAGATACGCAGTATTTT. It translates to CASSPRDRGRRADTQYF.

The J gene is TRBJ1-2, the V gene TRBV18; D gene ambiguous. The CDR3 sequence is 13 residues long. CDR1 and CDR2 (germline): KGHSH, LQKENI. V lost 3 bases and J 4 bases, leaving 9 bases between the germline ends. The CDR3 sequence: CASSPSALYGYTF. The CDR3 bases are TGTGCCAGCTCACCCTCGGCCCTCTATGGCTACACCTTC.

The chain recombines TRBV25-1 with TRBJ2-7, with 9 bases matching TRBD1. The CDR3 totals 12 residues. The J segment lost 4 bases and the V segment lost 8 bases, leaving 3 bases of the junction unmatched. Germline V gives CDR1 MGHDK, CDR2 SYGVNS. Written as DNA, the CDR3 is TGTGCCAGCCGGGGGACAGGGTACGAGCAGTACTTC. This encodes CASRGTGYEQYF.

This clonotype came up once. This chain links TRBV2 with TRBJ2-5; D unresolved. The germline gives CDR1 SNHLY, CDR2 FYNNEI. Trimming removed 4 bases from V and 7 bases from J, with 13 bases in between. The CDR3 contains 13 residues. CDR3 region: CASSGNDRVTQYF. The DNA for the CDR3 is TGTGCCAGCAGTGGTAATGATAGAGTGACCCAGTACTTC.

Many counts were recorded for this clonotype. The rearrangement links TRBV7-8 to TRBJ2-1; D is ambiguous. CDR1 SGHVS and CDR2 FQNEAQ come from the germline V gene. The CDR3 length is 15 residues. V lost 5 bases, J lost 0 bases, and 11 bases lay in between. The DNA of the CDR3 is TGTGCCAGCAGCCGGTCGGTAAGCTCCTACAATGAGCAGTTCTTC. Protein sequence: CASSRSVSSYNEQFF.

This clonotype was recorded at least ten times. This chain connects TRBV20-1 to TRBJ1-1, with a tentative D call TRBD1 (6 bases). Germline CDR1 DFQATT, CDR2 SNEGSKA (reference sequence). The length of the CDR3 is 16 residues. Trimming left V 6 bases short and J 4 bases short, with 24 bases between. CDR3 coding DNA: TGCAGTGCCCCGCGAGGGGGTGTATCTCTTGGCACTGAAGCTTTCTTT. Its protein is CSAPRGGVSLGTEAFF.

The chain couples TRBV11-2 to TRBJ1-1; D is undetermined. This CDR3 has 15 amino acids. Germline V gene data show CDR1 as SGHAT and CDR2 as FQNNGV. V dropped 1 base and J dropped 1 base, with 10 bases sitting between them. This CDR3 reads CASSLVAETNTEAFF. In DNA, the CDR3 is TGTGCCAGCAGCTTAGTAGCAGAAACGAACACTGAAGCTTTCTTT.

V is TRBV21-1 and J is TRBJ1-2; TRBD1, the table's D call, lacks a check against the DNA. TRBV21-1 is tagged as a pseudogene. The CDR3 covers 15 residues. The CDR3 bases are TGTGCCAGCAGCAAAAGGGCCGACAGGGACTATGGCTACACCTTC. Translated: CASSKRADRDYGYTF.

The J gene is TRBJ1-1, the V gene TRBV9; D ambiguous. Germline V gene lookup returns CDR1 SGDLS and CDR2 YYNGEE. V dropped 0 bases and J dropped 2 bases, with 14 bases sitting between them. This CDR3 is built from 16 residues. Here the CDR3 DNA reads TGTGCCAGCAGCGTAGGTCCAGGCCCCCTAAACACTGAAGCTTTCTTT. Translating it yields CASSVGPGPLNTEAFF.

This clonotype was counted only a few times. V and J are TRBV12-3 or TRBV12-4 and TRBJ1-3; 10 bases are shared with TRBD1. V was pared by 7 bases and J by 4 bases, with 7 bases of the junction left unmatched. This CDR3 is 15 amino acids long. The CDR3 region is CASIYDRGPGNTIYF. The CDR3 nucleotides read TGTGCCAGCATCTATGACAGGGGGCCCGGAAACACCATATATTTT.

The chain employs TRBV20-1 and TRBJ2-7, with D unclear. The V end was cut by 5 bases, the J end by 5 bases, with 10 bases between. The CDR3 runs 11 residues. The germline V gene has CDR1 DFQATT and CDR2 SNEGSKA (reference sequence). CDR3 loop: CSAPFWNEQYF. The CDR3 bases are TGCAGTGCTCCCTTTTGGAACGAGCAGTACTTC.